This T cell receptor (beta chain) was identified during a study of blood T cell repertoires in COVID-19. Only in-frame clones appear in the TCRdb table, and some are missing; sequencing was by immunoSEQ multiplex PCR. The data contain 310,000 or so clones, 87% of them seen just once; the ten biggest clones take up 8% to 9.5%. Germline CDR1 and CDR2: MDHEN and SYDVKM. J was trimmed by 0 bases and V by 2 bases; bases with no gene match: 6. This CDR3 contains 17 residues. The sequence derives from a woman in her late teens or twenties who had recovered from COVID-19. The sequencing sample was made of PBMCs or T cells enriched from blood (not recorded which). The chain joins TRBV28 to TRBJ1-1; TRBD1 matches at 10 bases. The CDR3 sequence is CASSLKTGGTMNTEAFF. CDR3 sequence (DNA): TGTGCCAGCAGTTTAAAGACAGGGGGCACCATGAACACTGAAGCTTTCTTT.